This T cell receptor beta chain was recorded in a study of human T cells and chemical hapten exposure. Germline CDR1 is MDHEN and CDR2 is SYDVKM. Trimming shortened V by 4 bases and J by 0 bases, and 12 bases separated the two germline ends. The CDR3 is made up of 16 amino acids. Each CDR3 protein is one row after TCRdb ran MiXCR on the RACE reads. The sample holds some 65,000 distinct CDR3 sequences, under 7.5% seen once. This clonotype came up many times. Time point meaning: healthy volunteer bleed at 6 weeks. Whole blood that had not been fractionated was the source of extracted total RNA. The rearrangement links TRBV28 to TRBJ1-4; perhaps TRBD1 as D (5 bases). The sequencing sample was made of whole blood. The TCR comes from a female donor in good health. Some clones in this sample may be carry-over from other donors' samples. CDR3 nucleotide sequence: TGTGCCAGCAGTTCCCCTGACAGAACAACTAATGAAAAACTGTTTTTT. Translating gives CASSSPDRTTNEKLFF. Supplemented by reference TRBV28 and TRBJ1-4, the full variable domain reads DVKVTQSSRYLVKRTGEKVFLECVQDMDHENMFWYRQDPGLGLRLIYFSYDVKMKEKGDIPEGYSVSREKKERFSLILESASTNQTSMYLCASSSPDRTTNEKLFFGSGTQLSVL.